Presented here are 15 T cell receptor beta chains from one specimen sequenced in a study of T cell repertoires in cytomegalovirus infection. TCRdb ran MiXCR on the reads and lists one entry per CDR3 protein. The table includes roughly 150,000 distinct CDR3 sequences, around 20% detected once. The material sequenced was PBMCs. Source of these receptors: a human donor in good health (CMV status not recorded). Some clones in this sample may be carry-over from other donors' samples.

This clonotype was seen ten or more times. The chain couples TRBV7-8 to TRBJ1-1, with D unclear. The V end was cut by 1 base, the J end by 7 bases, with 10 bases between. Germline values: CDR1 SGHVS, CDR2 FQNEAQ. The CDR3 contains 13 residues. The CDR3 sequence: CASSLVPASEAFF. In nucleotides, the CDR3 is TGTGCCAGCAGCTTAGTTCCGGCGAGTGAAGCTTTCTTT.

This clonotype was found a few times. The V and J genes are TRBV28 and TRBJ1-1; 9 positions agree with TRBD1. This CDR3 region has 16 residues. Germline V CDR1 and CDR2: MDHEN, SYDVKM. Trimming took 6 bases from V and 6 from J; bases not matched to a gene: 14. The CDR3 region has the DNA TGTGCCAGCAGAATCTCGACTAAGGGACAGGGCCCTGAAGCTTTCTTT. It yields the protein CASRISTKGQGPEAFF.

The chain uses TRBV28 and TRBJ1-5; D perhaps matches TRBD1 (6 bases). Germline assignment: CDR1 MDHEN and CDR2 SYDVKM. The CDR3 contains 18 residues. Trimming left V 5 bases short and J 0 bases short, with 20 bases between. Written as DNA, the CDR3 is TGTGCCAGCAGTCCACTCACAGGGAACTACGTTAGCAATCAGCCCCAGCATTTT. This gives the protein CASSPLTGNYVSNQPQHF.

The rearrangement links TRBV6-6 to TRBJ2-1; 15 nucleotides match TRBD2. Germline CDR1 MNHNY, CDR2 SVGAGI (reference sequence). There are 15 residues in the CDR3. V dropped 6 bases and J dropped 7; count of bases not matched to a gene: 4. The CDR3 region has the DNA TGTGCCAGCAGCACCGGGACTAGCGGGGGGAATGAGCAGTTCTTC. As protein: CASSTGTSGGNEQFF.

The chain combines TRBV18 with TRBJ1-5; D not resolved. The germline V gene encodes CDR1 KGHSH and CDR2 LQKENI. This CDR3 spans 15 amino acids. Trimming cost V 3 bases and J 4 bases, with 13 bases left between them. CDR3 coding DNA: TGTGCCAGCTCACCTTTAGGCAGTGTGAATCAGCCCCAGCATTTT. It codes for CASSPLGSVNQPQHF.

This rearrangement joins TRBV20-1 to TRBJ2-1; D could derive from TRBD1 or TRBD2 (5 bases each). The germline V gene has CDR1 DFQATT and CDR2 SNEGSKA (reference sequence). The CDR3 covers 13 residues. Trimming left V 3 bases short and J 6 bases short, with 12 bases between. CDR3 protein: CSARGTPPNEQFF. DNA of the CDR3: TGCAGTGCTAGGGGGACCCCCCCCAATGAGCAGTTCTTC.

J is TRBJ2-1 and V is TRBV7-9; the D call may be TRBD1 or TRBD2 (6 bases each). V was shortened by 4 bases and J by 1 base, with 17 bases between the two germline ends. This CDR3 contains 17 residues. From germline, CDR1 is SEHNR and CDR2 FQNEAQ (reference sequence). Written as DNA, the CDR3 is TGTGCCAGCAGCTCCACCGGGGGCCTGTCGTCCTACAATGAGCAGTTCTTC. Protein: CASSSTGGLSSYNEQFF.

The rearrangement links TRBV2 to TRBJ2-3, with D possibly TRBD1 on 5 matching bases. CDR1 and CDR2 from the germline V gene are SNHLY and FYNNEI. The length of the CDR3 is 14 residues. V was shortened by 1 base and J by 7 bases, with 12 bases between the two germline ends. The CDR3 loop reads CASSEGGRTNTQYF. DNA of the CDR3: TGTGCCAGCAGTGAAGGGGGCCGTACAAATACGCAGTATTTT.

This clonotype is a singleton in its sample. The J gene is TRBJ1-4, the V gene TRBV3-1, with 9 bases matching TRBD1. Losses at the gene ends were 6 bases for V and 3 bases for J; bases not matched to a gene: 8. Germline V CDR1 and CDR2: LGHDT, YNNKEL (reference sequence). The length of the CDR3 is 16 residues. The CDR3 coding sequence is TGTGCCAGCAGGCCAAACAGGGGGCCTTCTAATGAAAAACTGTTTTTT. Its protein is CASRPNRGPSNEKLFF. Full variable domain (rest looked up from reference TRBV3-1 and TRBJ1-4): DTAVSQTPKYLVTQMGNDKSIKCEQNLGHDTMYWYKQDSKKFLKIMFSYNNKELIINETVPNRFSPKSPDKAHLNLHINSLELGDSAVYFCASRPNRGPSNEKLFFGSGTQLSVL.

CDR3 residues: CASSQRTGTAPFF. Here the CDR3 DNA reads TGCGCCAGCAGCCAACGGACCGGGACAGCTCCGTTCTTC. This sequence joins TRBV4-3 and TRBJ2-1; 7 bases fit TRBD1. The CDR3 runs 13 residues. CDR1 and CDR2 from the germline V gene are LGHNA and YSLEER. Losses at the gene ends were 2 bases for V and 15 bases for J; bases not matched to a gene: 10.

With regard to this clonotype: A much larger clone differs from this one at a single base, so this may be a read error. The chain joins TRBV7-8 to TRBJ2-5, with TRBD1 identical over 7 bases. In germline, CDR1 is SGHVS, CDR2 FQNEAQ. The ends lost 3 bases at V and 2 bases at J; junction bases unmatched: 6. CDR3 size: 15 residues. The CDR3 reads CASSFVRDRQETQYF. The CDR3 DNA follows: TGTGCCAGCAGCTTTGTCCGGGACAGACAAGAGACCCAGTACTTC.

This clonotype occurred a few times. V usage is TRBV10-3 and J usage is TRBJ1-2; 7 bases fit TRBD1. The V segment lost 2 bases and the J segment 4 bases; nucleotides outside the gene matches: 10. The CDR3 is made up of 16 amino acids. Germline CDR1 is ENHRY and CDR2 is SYGVKD. CDR3 nucleotide sequence: TGTGCCATCAGTGAGGACTTACAGGGGCCCCTCTATGGCTACACCTTC. Amino acids: CAISEDLQGPLYGYTF.

This clonotype came up a few times. J is TRBJ2-2 and V is TRBV7-2; 10 nucleotides match TRBD2. The CDR3 is 16 residues long. With 3 bases clipped from V and 6 bases from J, the junction kept 7 bases outside the gene matches. Germline V lookup: CDR1 SGHTA, CDR2 FQGNSA. The CDR3 DNA reads TGTGCCAGCAGCTTCCTCAGCGGGAGGGCCCCCGGGGAGCTGTTTTTT. This codes for CASSFLSGRAPGELFF.

This clonotype was detected a few times. The chain recombines TRBV12-3 or TRBV12-4 with TRBJ2-7; D is unresolved. There are 12 residues in the CDR3. Trimming took 6 bases from V and 6 from J, leaving 12 bases between them. CDR3 DNA: TGTGCCAGCAGCATCACGGTTGGCGAGCAGTACTTC. It translates to CASSITVGEQYF.

This clonotype was seen more than once but under ten times. The chain links TRBV7-2 to TRBJ2-7, with 10 bases aligning to TRBD2. Per the germline V gene, CDR1 is SGHTA and CDR2 is FQGNSA. V shed 8 bases and J 4 bases; nucleotides not matched to a gene: 11. The CDR3 extends over 15 amino acids. This chain's CDR3 is CASAAGWGLAYEQYF. The CDR3 DNA reads TGTGCCAGCGCTGCCGGCTGGGGACTAGCGTACGAGCAGTACTTC.